A selection of T cell receptor beta chains follows, all from one sample in a study of blood T cell repertoires in COVID-19. TCRdb's table, derived via immunoSEQ multiplex PCR, lists solely in-frame clones and lacks some. The table shows more than 350,000 clones, with around nine tenths occurring only once. The sample taken for sequencing was PBMCs or T cells enriched from blood (not recorded which). These receptors all come from a woman in her 50s who had recovered from COVID-19. Each CDR3 is given with its conserved first and last residue.

TRBJ1-5 TRBV2 CASSEARGGGQPQHF
TRBJ2-2 TRBV2 CASLSGGPNTGELFF
TRBJ2-2 TRBV21-1 CASSNSRPGLLGELFF
TRBJ1-3 TRBV28 CATGTVQNTIYF
TRBJ1-4 TRBV19 CASSLRQGSEKLFF
TRBJ1-2 TRBV5-1 CASSLGDRDIVGYTF
TRBJ1-1 TRBV5-1 CASSGSQTEAFF
TRBJ2-3 TRBV20-1 CSASLAGGATDTQYF
TRBJ1-2 TRBV4-1 CASSQSPTTENYGYTF
TRBJ1-2 TRBV3-1/TRBV3-2 CASSPRGSDRANYGYTF
TRBJ2-2 TRBV28 CASSSGTGGTRELFF
TRBJ1-3 TRBV30 CAWSPGDPGTGSGNTIYF
TRBJ2-7 TRBV7-6 CASSLAQGANHYEQYF
TRBJ1-2 TRBV5-1 CASSLEGQRDGYTF
TRBJ2-7 TRBV28 CASSLGGGTYEQYF
TRBJ1-3 TRBV10-3 CAISLGNTIYF
TRBJ1-4 TRBV3-1/TRBV3-2 CASSSPRATNEKLFF
TRBJ1-2 TRBV7-9 CASSLASSKANYGYTF
TRBJ2-3 TRBV29-1 CSAEGSGGPGDTQYF
TRBJ1-2 TRBV4-1 CASSQGQVANYGYTF
TRBJ2-5 TRBV4-1 CASSQLGGGLQETQYF
TRBJ1-1 TRBV7-9 CASSQAENTEAFF
TRBJ1-3 TRBV7-2 CASSLAYLTAGNTIYF
TRBJ2-4 TRBV27 CASSYGQGGNIQYF
TRBJ1-1 TRBV6-1 CASSEPGRGMNTEAFF
TRBJ1-2 TRBV5-1 CASSLGTGPQNRYTF
TRBJ1-1 TRBV6-1 CASSVPGGIRREGTEAFF
TRBJ1-1 TRBV7-6 CASSGAGQGIGEAFF
TRBJ1-5 TRBV28 CASSSEPHPSRPQHF
TRBJ2-1 TRBV28 CASSFAYQLVNNEQFF
TRBJ1-1 TRBV30 CAWSVLARVEAFF
TRBJ1-4 TRBV10-1 CASRTEEPGEKLFF
TRBJ2-3 TRBV11-2 CASSPRPGDRGYRGDTQYF
TRBJ1-3 TRBV28 CASSSYREGGGNTIYF
TRBJ2-2 TRBV5-1 CASSPKDGGGAPGELFF
TRBJ2-1 TRBV4-1 CASSQRGLAGGDNEQFF
TRBJ1-1 TRBV27 CASSPWGRDTEAFF
TRBJ1-2 TRBV7-9 CASSPAGGEFGYTF
TRBJ1-1 TRBV14 CASSPRTGGHTEAFF
TRBJ1-2 TRBV25-1 CASSSRGPNYGYTF
TRBJ1-3 TRBV5-5 CASSREEGNTIYF